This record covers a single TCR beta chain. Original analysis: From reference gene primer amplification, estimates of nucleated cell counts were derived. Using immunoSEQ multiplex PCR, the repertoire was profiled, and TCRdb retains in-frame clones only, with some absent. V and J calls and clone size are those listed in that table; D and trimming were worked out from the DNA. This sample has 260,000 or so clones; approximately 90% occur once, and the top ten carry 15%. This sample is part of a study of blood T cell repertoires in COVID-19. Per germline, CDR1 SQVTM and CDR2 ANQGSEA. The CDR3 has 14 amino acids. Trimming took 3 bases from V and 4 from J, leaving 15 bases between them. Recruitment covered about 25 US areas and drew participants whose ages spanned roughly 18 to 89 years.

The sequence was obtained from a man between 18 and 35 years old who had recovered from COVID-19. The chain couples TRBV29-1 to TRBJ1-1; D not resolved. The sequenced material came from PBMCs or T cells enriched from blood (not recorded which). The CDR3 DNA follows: TGCAGCGTTGATCGGGGTGGCATGACCACTGAAGCTTTCTTT. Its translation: CSVDRGGMTTEAFF. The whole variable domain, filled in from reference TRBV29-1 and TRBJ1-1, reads SAVISQKPSRDICQRGTSLTIQCQVDSQVTMMFWYRQQPGQSLTLIATANQGSEATYESGFVIDKFPISRPNLTFSTLTVSNMSPEDSSIYLCSVDRGGMTTEAFFGQGTRLTVV.